This T cell receptor beta chain was profiled in a study of T cell repertoires in cytomegalovirus infection. This clonotype was counted at least ten times. TCRdb processed the reads anew with MiXCR; each CDR3 protein has one entry. The repertoire holds 200,000 to 300,000 distinct CDR3 sequences, around 12% seen once, with about 1.5% in the top ten. Germline V gene lookup returns CDR1 SGHTA and CDR2 FQGNSA. The trim removed 4 bases at V and 12 bases at J, leaving 5 bases unmatched. This CDR3 has 13 residues. V and J are TRBV7-2 and TRBJ1-6; 8 bases are shared with TRBD1. The origin of this receptor is a human donor in good health (CMV status not recorded). Some clones in this sample may be carry-over from other donors' samples. Material: PBMCs. For the CDR3, the DNA is TGTGCCAGCAGCTCGGACAGGGCGAAACCCCTCCACTTT. This codes for CASSSDRAKPLHF.